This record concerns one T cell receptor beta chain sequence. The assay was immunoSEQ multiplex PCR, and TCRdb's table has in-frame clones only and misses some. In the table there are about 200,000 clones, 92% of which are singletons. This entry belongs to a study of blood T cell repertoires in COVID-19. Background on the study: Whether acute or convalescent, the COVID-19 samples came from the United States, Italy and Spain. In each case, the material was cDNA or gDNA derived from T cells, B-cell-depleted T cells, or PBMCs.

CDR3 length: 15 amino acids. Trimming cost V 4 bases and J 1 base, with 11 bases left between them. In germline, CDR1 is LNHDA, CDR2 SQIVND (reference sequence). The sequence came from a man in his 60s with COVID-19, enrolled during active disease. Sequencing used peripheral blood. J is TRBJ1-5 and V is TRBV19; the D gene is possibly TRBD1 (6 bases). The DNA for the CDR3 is TGTGCCAGTAGTAACGCACAGGGAAGCAATCAGCCCCAGCATTTT. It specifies CASSNAQGSNQPQHF.